This T cell receptor beta chain is drawn from a study of lymphopenia after photon versus proton radiotherapy. V shed 6 bases and J 8 bases; nucleotides not matched to a gene: 9. The germline gives CDR1 MNHEY, CDR2 SVGAGI. The CDR3 is made up of 13 amino acids. The repertoire was sequenced with immunoSEQ multiplex PCR; TCRdb's copy has only in-frame clones and lacks some. This table holds 150,000 to 200,000 clones, around nine tenths found once. The chain links TRBV6-5 to TRBJ1-2; 7 nucleotides agree with TRBD1. The starting material was peripheral blood, obtained from a patient treated with photon-based radiotherapy. This receptor was obtained from a man between 50 and 59 years old with gastric cancer. In DNA, the CDR3 is TGTGCCAGCAGCCCGGGACAGCCTATGGGCTACACCTTC. It codes for CASSPGQPMGYTF.